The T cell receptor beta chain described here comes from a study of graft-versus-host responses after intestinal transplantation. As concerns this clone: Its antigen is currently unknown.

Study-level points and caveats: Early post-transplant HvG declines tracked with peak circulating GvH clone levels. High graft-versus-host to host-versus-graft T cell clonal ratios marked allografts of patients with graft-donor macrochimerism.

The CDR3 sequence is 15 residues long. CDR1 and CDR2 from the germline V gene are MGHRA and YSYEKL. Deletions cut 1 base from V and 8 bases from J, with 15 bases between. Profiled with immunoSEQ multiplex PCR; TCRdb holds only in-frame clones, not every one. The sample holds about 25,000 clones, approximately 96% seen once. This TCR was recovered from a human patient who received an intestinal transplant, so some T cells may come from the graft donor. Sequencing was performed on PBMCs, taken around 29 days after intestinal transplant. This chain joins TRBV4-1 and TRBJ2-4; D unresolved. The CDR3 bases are TGCGCCAGCAGCCAAGCTTTTGGTAGTTGGGACATTCAGTACTTC. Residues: CASSQAFGSWDIQYF.